The T cell receptor (beta chain) under discussion was sequenced for a study of shared clonotypes between healthy human individuals. Across the whole study: Donors, aged 18 to 49, were a couple of women and a few men.

In the CD4+ fraction, cells were divided into CD45RA+ naive and CD45RA-negative memory subsets. This CDR3 region has 14 residues. From germline, CDR1 is SEHNR and CDR2 FQNEAQ (reference sequence). The ends lost 5 bases at V and 2 bases at J; junction bases unmatched: 5. Regarding the study as a whole: It was the non-shared clonotypes that had lower generation probabilities than clonotypes shared by all four donors. Of the naive CD4 clonotypes, approximately 5% were shared across several donors.

Remarks on this clone: Its target is not known.

The method was immunoSEQ multiplex PCR; TCRdb's version includes in-frame clones alone and lacks a portion of them. The sample lists 2 million to 2.5 million clones; 90% to 95% were seen once. The material sequenced was naive CD4+ T cells from PBMCs. Specified subset: CD45RA+ positively selected. The receptor was isolated from a man aged 18 to 30 in good health. Some clones in this sample may be carry-over from other donors' samples. The chain employs TRBV7-9 and TRBJ2-7; 8 bases agree with TRBD1. The CDR3 reads CASSGTGGPYEQYF. In DNA form, the CDR3 reads TGTGCCAGCAGCGGAACAGGGGGGCCCTACGAGCAGTACTTC.